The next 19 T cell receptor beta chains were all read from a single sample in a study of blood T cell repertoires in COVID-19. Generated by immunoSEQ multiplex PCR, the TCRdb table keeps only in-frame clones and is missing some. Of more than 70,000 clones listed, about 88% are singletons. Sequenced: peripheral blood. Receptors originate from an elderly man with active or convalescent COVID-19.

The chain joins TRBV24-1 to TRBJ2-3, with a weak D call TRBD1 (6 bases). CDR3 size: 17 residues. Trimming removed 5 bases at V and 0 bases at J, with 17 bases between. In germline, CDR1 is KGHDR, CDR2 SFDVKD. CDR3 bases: TGTGCCACCAGTGGGCCTCTACAGGGATGGAGCACAGATACGCAGTATTTT. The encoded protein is CATSGPLQGWSTDTQYF.

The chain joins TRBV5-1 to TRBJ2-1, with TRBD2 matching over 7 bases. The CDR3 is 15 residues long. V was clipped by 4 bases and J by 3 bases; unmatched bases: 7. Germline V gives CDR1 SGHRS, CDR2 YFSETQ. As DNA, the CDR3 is TGCGCCAGCAGCCCCCGGGGGGAGCACTACAATGAGCAGTTCTTC. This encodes CASSPRGEHYNEQFF.

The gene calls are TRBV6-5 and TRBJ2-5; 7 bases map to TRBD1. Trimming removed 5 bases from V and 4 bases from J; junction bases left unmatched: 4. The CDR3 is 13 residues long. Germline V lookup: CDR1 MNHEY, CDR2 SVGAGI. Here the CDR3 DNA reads TGTGCCAGCAGTCCATGGACAGGAGAGACCCAGTACTTC. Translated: CASSPWTGETQYF.

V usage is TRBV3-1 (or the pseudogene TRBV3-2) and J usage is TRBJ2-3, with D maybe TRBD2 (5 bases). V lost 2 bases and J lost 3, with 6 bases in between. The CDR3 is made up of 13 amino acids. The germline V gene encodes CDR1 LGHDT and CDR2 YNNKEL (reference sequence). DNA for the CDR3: TGTGCCAGCAGCCAAACGGGAACAGATACGCAGTATTTT. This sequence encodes CASSQTGTDTQYF.

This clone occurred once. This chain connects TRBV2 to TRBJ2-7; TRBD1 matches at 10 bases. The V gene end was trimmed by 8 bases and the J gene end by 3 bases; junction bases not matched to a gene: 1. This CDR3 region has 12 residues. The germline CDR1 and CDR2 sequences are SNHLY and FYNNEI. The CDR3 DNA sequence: TGTGCCAGCCGGGACAGGGGCTACGAGCAGTACTTC. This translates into CASRDRGYEQYF.

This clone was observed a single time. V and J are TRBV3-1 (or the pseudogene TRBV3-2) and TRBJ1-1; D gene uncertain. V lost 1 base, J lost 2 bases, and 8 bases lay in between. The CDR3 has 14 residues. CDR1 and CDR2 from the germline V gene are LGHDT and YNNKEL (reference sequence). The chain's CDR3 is CASSQGAGNTEAFF. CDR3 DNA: TGTGCCAGCAGCCAAGGGGCCGGTAACACTGAAGCTTTCTTT.

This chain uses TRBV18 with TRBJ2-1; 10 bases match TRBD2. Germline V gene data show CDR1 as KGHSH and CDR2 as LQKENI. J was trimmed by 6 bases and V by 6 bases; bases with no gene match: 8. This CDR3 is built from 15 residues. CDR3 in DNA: TGTGCCAGCTCGCCTGGACTAGCGGCGATCAATGAGCAGTTCTTC. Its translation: CASSPGLAAINEQFF.

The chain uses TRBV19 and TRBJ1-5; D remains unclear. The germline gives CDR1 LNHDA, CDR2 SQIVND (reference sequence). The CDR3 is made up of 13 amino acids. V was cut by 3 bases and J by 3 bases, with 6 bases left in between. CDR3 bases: TGTGCCAGTAGTATGTCTCTCAATCAGCCCCAGCATTTT. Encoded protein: CASSMSLNQPQHF.

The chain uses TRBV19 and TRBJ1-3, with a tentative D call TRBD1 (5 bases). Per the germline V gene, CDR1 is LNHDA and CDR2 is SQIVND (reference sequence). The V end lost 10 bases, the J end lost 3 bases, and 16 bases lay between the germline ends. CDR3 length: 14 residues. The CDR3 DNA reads TGTGCCACCAGATCCCAGGGAAGTGGAAACACCATATATTTT. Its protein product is CATRSQGSGNTIYF.

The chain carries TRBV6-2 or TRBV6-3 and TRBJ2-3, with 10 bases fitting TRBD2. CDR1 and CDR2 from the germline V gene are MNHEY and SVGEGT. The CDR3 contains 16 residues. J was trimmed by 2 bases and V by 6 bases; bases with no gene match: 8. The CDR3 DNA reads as TGTGCCAGCAGCCCCCTCGGACTAGCGGACACAGATACGCAGTATTTT. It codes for CASSPLGLADTDTQYF.

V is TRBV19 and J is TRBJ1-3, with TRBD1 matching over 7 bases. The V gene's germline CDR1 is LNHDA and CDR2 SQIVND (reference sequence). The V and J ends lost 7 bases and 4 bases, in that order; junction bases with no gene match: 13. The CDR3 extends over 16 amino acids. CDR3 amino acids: CASTYRGRGSGNTIYF. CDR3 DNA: TGTGCCAGTACATACAGGGGAAGAGGCTCCGGAAACACCATATATTTT.

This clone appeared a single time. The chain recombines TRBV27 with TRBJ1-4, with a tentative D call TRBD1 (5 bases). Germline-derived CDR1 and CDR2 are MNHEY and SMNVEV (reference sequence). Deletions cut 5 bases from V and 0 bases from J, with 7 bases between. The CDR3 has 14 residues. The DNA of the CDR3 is TGTGCCAGCAGTATCAGGGCAACTAATGAAAAACTGTTTTTT. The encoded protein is CASSIRATNEKLFF.

The CDR3 DNA is TGTGCCAGCAGCTGGCGACTAGCGGGAGCCTACGAGCAGTACTTC. It codes for CASSWRLAGAYEQYF. The chain employs TRBV7-2 and TRBJ2-7; 12 bases match TRBD2. V lost 4 bases, J lost 2 bases, and 3 bases stayed unmatched. The CDR3 totals 15 residues. Germline V CDR1 and CDR2: SGHTA, FQGNSA.

The CDR3 DNA sequence: TGTGCCAGCAGCTCCCGGGACATAGCTGCTGATTCACCCCTCCACTTT. Its protein product is CASSSRDIAADSPLHF. This chain joins TRBV11-2 and TRBJ1-6; a weak D match, TRBD1 (6 bases). The CDR3 is 16 amino acids. V was pared by 4 bases and J by 8 bases, with 18 bases between. Germline V gene sequence: CDR1 SGHAT, CDR2 FQNNGV.

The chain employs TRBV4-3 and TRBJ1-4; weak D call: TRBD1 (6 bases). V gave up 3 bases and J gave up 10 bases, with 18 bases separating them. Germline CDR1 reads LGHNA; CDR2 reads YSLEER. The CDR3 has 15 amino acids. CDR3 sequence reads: CASSQGRGYLAKLFF. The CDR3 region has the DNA TGCGCCAGCAGCCAGGGGAGGGGGTATCTAGCAAAACTGTTTTTT.

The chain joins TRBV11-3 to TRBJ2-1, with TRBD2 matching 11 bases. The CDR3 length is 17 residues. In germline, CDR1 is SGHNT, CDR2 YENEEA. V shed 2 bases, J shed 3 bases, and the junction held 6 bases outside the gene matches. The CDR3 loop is CASSLSSGRAYYNEQFF. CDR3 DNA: TGTGCCAGCAGCTTAAGTAGCGGGAGGGCTTACTACAATGAGCAGTTCTTC.

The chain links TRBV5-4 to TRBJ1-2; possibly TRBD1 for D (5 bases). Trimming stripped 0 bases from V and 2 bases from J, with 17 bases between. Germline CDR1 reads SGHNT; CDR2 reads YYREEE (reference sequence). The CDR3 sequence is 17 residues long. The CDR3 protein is CASSLERWRGENYGYTF. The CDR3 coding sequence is TGTGCCAGCAGCTTGGAAAGGTGGAGGGGAGAGAACTATGGCTACACCTTC.

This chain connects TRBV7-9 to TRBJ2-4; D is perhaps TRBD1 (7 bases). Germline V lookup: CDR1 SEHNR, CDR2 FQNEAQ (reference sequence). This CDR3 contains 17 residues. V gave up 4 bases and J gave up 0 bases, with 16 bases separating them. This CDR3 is CASSSPEGQLAKNIQYF. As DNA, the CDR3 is TGTGCCAGCAGCTCACCGGAGGGACAGCTAGCCAAAAACATTCAGTACTTC.

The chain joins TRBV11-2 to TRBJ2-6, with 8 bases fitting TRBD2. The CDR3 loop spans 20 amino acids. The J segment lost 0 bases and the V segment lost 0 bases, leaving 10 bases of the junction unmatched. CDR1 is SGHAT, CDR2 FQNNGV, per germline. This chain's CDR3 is CASSLDNTSGFLSGANVLTF. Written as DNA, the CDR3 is TGTGCCAGCAGCTTAGACAACACTAGCGGTTTTCTCTCTGGGGCCAACGTCCTGACTTTC.